The following is a TCR beta chain sequence with its context. The source of the sample is a study of T cells after somatic rescue of genetic block. Sequencing was performed with immunoSEQ multiplex PCR; in TCRdb, only in-frame clones are kept and a portion is missing. The sample yields 15,000 or so clones, around 68% seen once. The length of the CDR3 is 16 residues. CDR1 and CDR2 from the germline V gene are MDHEN and SYDVKM. V shed 5 bases, J shed 3 bases, and the junction held 8 bases outside the gene matches. V is TRBV28 and J is TRBJ2-7, with TRBD2 identical over 12 bases. Sequenced input: peripheral blood mononuclear cells (PBMCs). This TCR was recovered from a man aged 18-30 years. The CDR3 reads CASSRTTSGSNYEQYF. The CDR3 coding sequence is TGTGCCAGCAGTCGAACGACTAGCGGGAGTAACTACGAGCAGTACTTC.